This record looks at one TCR beta chain sequence and its context. The antigen is unknown. Using a J-beta primer mix together with a sample-barcoded 5' primer, a second PCR was run for about 6 to 11 cycles. TCRdb called the 5' RACE reads again in MiXCR, with one record for every CDR3 protein. The table includes about 1,500,000 distinct CDR3 sequences, over 25% detected once. With V trimmed by 4 bases and J by 2 bases, 7 bases remained unmatched. Germline loops: CDR1 LGHNA, CDR2 YSLEER. The CDR3 contains 15 residues. The entry originates in a study of blood T cells in healthy people across ages. General study results and limits: Fewer expanded clones and more diversity marked long-lived versus aged donors.

The sample consisted of blood. The TCR was taken from a woman in her twenties or thirties in good health. The rearrangement joins TRBV4-3 to TRBJ2-7; 8 bases fit TRBD1. Written as DNA, the CDR3 is TGCGCCAGCAGCCGATCGACAGGGGTGGCCTACGAGCAGTACTTC. Translated: CASSRSTGVAYEQYF.